This is a list of T cell receptor beta chains from one sample in a study of OX40 agonist ivuxolimab in advanced cancers. Some clones are missing from TCRdb's copy, which holds only in-frame ones; the method was immunoSEQ multiplex PCR. The repertoire consists of more than 45,000 clones, with approximately 82% occurring once and the leading ten covering under 4%. This specimen consisted of CD4+ or CD8+ T cells sorted from blood, obtained in a trial of the OX40 agonist ivuxolimab. The receptor set was obtained from an adult with an advanced solid tumor such as melanoma, head and neck, liver or kidney cancer. Both conserved end residues are part of each CDR3.

cdr3_aa	j_call	v_call
CASSYPQGDNQPQHF	TRBJ1-5	TRBV6-6
CASSLTSSGSNQPQHF	TRBJ1-5	TRBV5-1
CASSSLGGSTGPDSPLHF	TRBJ1-6	TRBV11-2
CASSVETGLTGELFF	TRBJ2-2	TRBV9
CASSLRPGTPPTEAFF	TRBJ1-1	TRBV4-2
CASAGGGLPIAKNIQYF	TRBJ2-4	TRBV23-1
CASSPGLAFTQETQYF	TRBJ2-5	TRBV28
CASSPGDSSFYGYTF	TRBJ1-2	TRBV18
CASSLSGGANEQFF	TRBJ2-1	TRBV11-2
CASSLGPANSNQPQHF	TRBJ1-5	TRBV5-6
CATRRDRGRETQYF	TRBJ2-5	TRBV6-5
CASSLPFTPNTEAFF	TRBJ1-1	TRBV27
CASSLGTGGAGANVLTF	TRBJ2-6	TRBV27
CASSRQGAVEETQYF	TRBJ2-5	TRBV19
CASTGRRPYEQYF	TRBJ2-7	TRBV6-5
CASSPLVVDRGGTEAFF	TRBJ1-1	TRBV18
CASSSRGGRGGANVLTF	TRBJ2-6	TRBV5-1
CATGTSGSKGQQYF	TRBJ2-7	TRBV19
CASRDRGLFGYTF	TRBJ1-2	TRBV2
CASSLFLDQSTDTQYF	TRBJ2-3	TRBV5-4
CASSPGLSNTGELFF	TRBJ2-2	TRBV6-1
CASSESTGSPYGYTF	TRBJ1-2	TRBV7-2